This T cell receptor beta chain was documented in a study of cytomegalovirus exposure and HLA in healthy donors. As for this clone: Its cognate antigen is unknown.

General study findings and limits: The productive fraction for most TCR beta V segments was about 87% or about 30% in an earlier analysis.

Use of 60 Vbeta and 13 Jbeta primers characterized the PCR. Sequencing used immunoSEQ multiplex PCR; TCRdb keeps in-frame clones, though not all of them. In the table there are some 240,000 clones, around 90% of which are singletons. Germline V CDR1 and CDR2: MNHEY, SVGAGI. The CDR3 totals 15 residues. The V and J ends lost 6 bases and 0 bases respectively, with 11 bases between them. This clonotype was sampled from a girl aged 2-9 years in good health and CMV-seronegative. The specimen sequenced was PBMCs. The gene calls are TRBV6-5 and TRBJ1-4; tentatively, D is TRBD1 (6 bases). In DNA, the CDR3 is TGTGCCAGCAGCCCCAGGGGATCAACTAATGAAAAACTGTTTTTT. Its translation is CASSPRGSTNEKLFF.